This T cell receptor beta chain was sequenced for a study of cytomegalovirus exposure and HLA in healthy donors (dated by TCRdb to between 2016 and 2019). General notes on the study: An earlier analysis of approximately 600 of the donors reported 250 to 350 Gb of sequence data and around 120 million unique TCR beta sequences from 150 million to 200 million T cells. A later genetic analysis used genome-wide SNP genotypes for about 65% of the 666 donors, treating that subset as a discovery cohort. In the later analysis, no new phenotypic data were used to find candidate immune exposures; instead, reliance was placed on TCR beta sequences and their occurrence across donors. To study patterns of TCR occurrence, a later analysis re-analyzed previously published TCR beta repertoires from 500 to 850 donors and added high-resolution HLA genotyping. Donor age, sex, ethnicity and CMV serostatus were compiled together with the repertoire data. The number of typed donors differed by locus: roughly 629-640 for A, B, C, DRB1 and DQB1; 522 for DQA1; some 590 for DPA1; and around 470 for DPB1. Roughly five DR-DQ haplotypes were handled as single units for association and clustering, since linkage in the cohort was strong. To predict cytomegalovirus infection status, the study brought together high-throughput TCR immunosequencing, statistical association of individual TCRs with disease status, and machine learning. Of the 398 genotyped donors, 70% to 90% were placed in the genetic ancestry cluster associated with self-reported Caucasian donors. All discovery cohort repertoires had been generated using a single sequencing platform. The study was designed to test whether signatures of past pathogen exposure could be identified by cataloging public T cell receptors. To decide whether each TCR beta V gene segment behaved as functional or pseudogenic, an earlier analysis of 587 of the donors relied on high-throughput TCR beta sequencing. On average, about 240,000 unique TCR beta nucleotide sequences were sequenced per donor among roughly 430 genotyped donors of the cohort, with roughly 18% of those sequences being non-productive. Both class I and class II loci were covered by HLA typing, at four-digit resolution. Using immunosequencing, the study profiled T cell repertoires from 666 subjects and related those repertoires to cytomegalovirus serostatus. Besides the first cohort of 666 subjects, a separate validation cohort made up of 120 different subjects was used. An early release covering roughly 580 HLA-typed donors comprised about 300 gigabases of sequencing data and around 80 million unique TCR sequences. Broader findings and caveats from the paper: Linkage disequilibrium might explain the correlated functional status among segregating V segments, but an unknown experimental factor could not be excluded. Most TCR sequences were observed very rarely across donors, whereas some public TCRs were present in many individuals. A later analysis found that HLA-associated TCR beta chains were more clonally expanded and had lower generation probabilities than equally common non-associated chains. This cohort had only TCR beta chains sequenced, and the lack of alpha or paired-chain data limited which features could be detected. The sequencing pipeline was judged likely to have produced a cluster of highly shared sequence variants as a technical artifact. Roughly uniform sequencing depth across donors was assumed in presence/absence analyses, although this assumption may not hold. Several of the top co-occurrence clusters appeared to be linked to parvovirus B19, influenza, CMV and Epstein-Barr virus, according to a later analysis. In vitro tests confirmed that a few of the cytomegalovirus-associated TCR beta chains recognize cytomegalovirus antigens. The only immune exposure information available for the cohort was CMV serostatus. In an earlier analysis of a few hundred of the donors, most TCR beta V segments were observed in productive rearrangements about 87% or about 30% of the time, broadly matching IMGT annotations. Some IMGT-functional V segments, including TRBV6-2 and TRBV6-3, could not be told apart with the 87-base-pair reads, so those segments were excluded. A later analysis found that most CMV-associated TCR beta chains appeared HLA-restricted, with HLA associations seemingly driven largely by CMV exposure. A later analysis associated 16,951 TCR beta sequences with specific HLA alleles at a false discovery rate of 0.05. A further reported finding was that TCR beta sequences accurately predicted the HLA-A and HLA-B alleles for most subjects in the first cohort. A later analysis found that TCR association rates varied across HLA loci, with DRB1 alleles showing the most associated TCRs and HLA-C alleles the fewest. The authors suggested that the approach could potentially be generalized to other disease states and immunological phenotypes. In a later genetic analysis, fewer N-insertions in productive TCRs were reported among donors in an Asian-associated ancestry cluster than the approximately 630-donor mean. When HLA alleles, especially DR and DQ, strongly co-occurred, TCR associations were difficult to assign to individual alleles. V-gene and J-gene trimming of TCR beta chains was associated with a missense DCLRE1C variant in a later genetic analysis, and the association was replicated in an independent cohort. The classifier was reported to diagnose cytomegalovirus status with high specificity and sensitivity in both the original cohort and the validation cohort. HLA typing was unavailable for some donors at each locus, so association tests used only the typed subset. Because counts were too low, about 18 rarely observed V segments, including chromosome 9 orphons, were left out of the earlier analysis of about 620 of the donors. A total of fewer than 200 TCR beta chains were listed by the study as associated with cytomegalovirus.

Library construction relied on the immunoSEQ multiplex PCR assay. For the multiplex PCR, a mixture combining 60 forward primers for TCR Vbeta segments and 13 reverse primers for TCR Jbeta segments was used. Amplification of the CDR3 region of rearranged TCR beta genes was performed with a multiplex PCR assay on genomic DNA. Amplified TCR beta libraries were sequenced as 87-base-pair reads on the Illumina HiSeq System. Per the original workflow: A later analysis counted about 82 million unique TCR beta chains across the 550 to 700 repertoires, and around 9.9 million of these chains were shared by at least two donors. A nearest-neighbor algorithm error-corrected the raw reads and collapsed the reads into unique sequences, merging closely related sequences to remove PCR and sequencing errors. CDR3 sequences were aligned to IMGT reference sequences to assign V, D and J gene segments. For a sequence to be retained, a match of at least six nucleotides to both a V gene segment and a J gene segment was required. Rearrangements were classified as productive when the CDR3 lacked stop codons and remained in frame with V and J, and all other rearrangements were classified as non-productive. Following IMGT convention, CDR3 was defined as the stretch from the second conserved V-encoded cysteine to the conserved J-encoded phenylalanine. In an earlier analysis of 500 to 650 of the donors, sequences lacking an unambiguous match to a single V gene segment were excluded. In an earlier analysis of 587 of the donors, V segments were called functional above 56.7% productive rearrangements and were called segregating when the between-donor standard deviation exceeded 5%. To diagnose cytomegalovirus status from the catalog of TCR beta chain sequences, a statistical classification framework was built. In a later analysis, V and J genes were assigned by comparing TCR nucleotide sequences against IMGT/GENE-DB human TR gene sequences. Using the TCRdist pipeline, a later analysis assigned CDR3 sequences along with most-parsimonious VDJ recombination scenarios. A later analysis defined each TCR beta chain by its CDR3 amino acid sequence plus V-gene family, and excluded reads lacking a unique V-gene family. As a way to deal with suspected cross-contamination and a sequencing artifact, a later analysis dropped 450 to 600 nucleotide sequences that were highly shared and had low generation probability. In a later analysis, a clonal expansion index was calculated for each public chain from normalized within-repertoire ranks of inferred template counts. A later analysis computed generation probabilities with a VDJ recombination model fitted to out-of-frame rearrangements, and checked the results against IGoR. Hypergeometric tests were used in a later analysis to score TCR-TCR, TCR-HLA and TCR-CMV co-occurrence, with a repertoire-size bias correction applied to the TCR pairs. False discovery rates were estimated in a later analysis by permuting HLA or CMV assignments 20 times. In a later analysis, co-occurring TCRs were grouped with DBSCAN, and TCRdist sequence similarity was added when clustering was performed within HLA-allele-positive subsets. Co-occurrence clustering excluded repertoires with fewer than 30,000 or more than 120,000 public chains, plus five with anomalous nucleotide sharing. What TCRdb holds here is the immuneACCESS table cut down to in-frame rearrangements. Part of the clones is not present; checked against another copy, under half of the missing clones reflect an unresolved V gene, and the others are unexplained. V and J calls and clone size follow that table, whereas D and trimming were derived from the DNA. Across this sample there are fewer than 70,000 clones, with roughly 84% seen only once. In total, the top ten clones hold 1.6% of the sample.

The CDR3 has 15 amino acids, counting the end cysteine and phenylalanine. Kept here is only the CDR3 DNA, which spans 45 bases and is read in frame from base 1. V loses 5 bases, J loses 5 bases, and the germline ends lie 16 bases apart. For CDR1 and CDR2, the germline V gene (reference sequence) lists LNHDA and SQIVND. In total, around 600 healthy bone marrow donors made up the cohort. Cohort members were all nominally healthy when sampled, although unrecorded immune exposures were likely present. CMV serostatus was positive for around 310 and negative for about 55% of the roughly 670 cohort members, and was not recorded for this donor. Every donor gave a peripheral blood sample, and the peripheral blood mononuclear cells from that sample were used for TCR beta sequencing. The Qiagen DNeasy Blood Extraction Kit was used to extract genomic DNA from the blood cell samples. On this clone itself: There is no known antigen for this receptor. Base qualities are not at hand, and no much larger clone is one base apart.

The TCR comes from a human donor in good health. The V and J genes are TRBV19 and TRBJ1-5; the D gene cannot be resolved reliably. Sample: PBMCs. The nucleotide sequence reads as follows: TGTGCCAGTAGTTATGATGCAACAGAATATCAGCCCCAGCATTTT. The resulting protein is CASSYDATEYQPQHF.